The following is a T cell receptor (beta chain) sequence with its context. Its cognate antigen has yet to be identified. Base qualities were left out, and no much larger clone turns up one base away. For the CD8 naive samples, CD45RO-negative cells were positively selected for CCR7, yielding a CD45RA+CCR7+ population from which TemRA cells were excluded. The donors were healthy, HIV-negative adults who had no recently reported acute infections or vaccinations. Every donor was a Caucasian adult residing in Nashville, Tennessee, USA. After blood collection by leukapheresis, PBMCs were isolated using Ficoll-Histopaque density gradient centrifugation and then cryopreserved in the vapor phase of liquid nitrogen. Analytical flow cytometry was used to check the purity and quantity of each magnetically sorted T cell population. From each sorted fraction, genomic DNA was isolated and quantified by UV absorbance on a Nanodrop 2000c.

The data are from a study of shared clonotypes between healthy human individuals (dated by TCRdb to the early 2020s). Background on the whole study: A few men and two women, aged 18 to 49 years, made up the cohort. The study deeply sequenced blood TCR repertoires of several healthy adults to estimate repertoire size and the extent of clonotype sharing between individuals. Each donor's leukapheresis produced roughly between roughly 0.94 and 9.5 billion PBMCs. Per donor, three plates each were used for CD4 naive and CD4 memory, two for CD8 naive, and one for CD8 memory. To increase sequencing depth and limit assay-specific biases, TCR repertoire library preparation and sequencing were carried out by different laboratories using diverse techniques.

The study at large found these results: Estimated clonotype richness was generally larger for naive than for memory subsets. Incomplete sequencing was indicated by rarefaction of sorted-subset datasets, despite the large sequencing depth. Only blood was sampled, and tissue TCR repertoires likely differ from those in blood. Higher generation probabilities were observed for clonotypes shared by all four sorted-subset donors than for non-shared clonotypes. The small number of donors limited the genetic and exposure-history diversity represented. Pairwise subsampling led to the expectation that sequencing depth would affect the degree of clonotype sharing among donors. About 4.5% of naive CD4, more than 3% of naive CD8, about 2.4% of memory CD4, and around 0.42% of memory CD8 clonotypes were shared across several donors.

Using the deep immunoSEQ assay, TCR CDR3 regions were amplified from genomic DNA by multiplex PCR. Extracted genomic DNA from each cell subset was spread evenly across all wells of several immunoSEQ 96-well plates, with each plate serving as a replicate. For sorted subsets, 150 to 250 ng genomic DNA, equal to tens of thousands of T cell genomes, was loaded into each replicate PCR. The purified libraries were quantified using a Qubit 3.0 fluorometer, sized with a Bioanalyzer 2100, and then quantified again using the KAPA Library Quantification kit. Each immunoSEQ 96-well plate was sequenced on its own single-read 150-cycle Illumina NextSeq 550 flow cell. The study's processing was this. The immunoSEQ output contained only junctional sequences without quality scores, so filtering could not match that applied to full-length reads. Sequences were annotated with PyIR, a Python wrapper for IgBLAST v1.9, using IMGT germline references to assign V/J genes and CDR3. Reads with weak V/J assignments (E-value above 1e-6), missing CDR3, stop codons, out-of-frame junctions, or ambiguous translated residues were removed. V3J clonotypes were defined by identical inferred V gene, J gene, and CDR3 amino acid sequence. The percentage overlap between two repertoires was calculated by dividing the number of shared unique clonotypes by the size of the smaller repertoire. Three approaches were used to assess repertoire richness: RTK rarefaction, the Chao1 estimator, and Recon v2.1 estimates of unobserved clonotypes. Generation probabilities for all TCRbeta clonotypes obtained by the gDNA method from a handful of donors were computed using OLGA. TCRdb provides this immuneACCESS table in a form limited to in-frame rearrangements. Some clones are lacking; in checked studies, under half of them reflect an unresolved V gene, and why the rest are absent is not known. From that table come the V and J calls and clone size; the DNA was used to work out D and trimming. A total of some 2.1 million clones appear in this sample, over 85% of them only once. Of the sample, 1.5% to 2% falls within the top ten clones.

The germline V gene supplies CDR1 LGHNA and CDR2 YNFKEQ. Trimming at the junction amounts to 4 bases on V and 5 bases on J, and the germline ends lie 12 bases apart. The CDR3 runs 13 amino acids, cysteine and phenylalanine included. Only the CDR3 region is kept as DNA, spanning 39 bases read in frame from base 1. The source material was naive CD8+ T cells from PBMCs. Taken with the paper, the label for cell subset or site translates to: CD45RA+CCR7+. Recombination joined TRBV4-2 with TRBJ2-7, with the D segment identity uncertain. The clonotype was recovered from a man aged 18 to 30 in good health. Some clones in this sample may be carry-over from other donors' samples. The sequence in DNA is TGTGCCAGCAGCCTCGGACGAAAAGACGAGCAGTACTTC. Translated, it reads CASSLGRKDEQYF.